This TCR beta chain was documented in a study of CXCR3-negative and CXCR3-positive naive CD8 T cells (dated by TCRdb to the late 2010s). Background for the entire study: In total, approximately 140 million TRB reads were obtained, or roughly 1.5 +/- 0.3 million reads per library. TRBV-TRBJ cluster analysis included naive subsets from about 5 donors and memory cells from 3 donors. Data from around ten donors, pooled across two independent experiments, went into the diversity and physicochemical repertoire analyses.

As to this clonotype: Its antigen is not yet known.

For every CD8+ T cell subset, approximately 330,000 cells were flow-sorted straight into RLT lysis buffer, and each subset was sorted in triplicate. Standard density gradient centrifugation was used to isolate peripheral blood mononuclear cells from buffy coats. An RNeasy Mini Kit was used to extract total RNA from the sorted cells. General conclusions and limits of the study: Within the same donor, TRBV-TRBJ usage looked similar between naive CXCR3-negative and CXCR3-positive cells, but memory cells had distinct patterns. Both naive subsets had comparably high repertoire diversity, while memory CD8+ T cells had much lower repertoire diversity. Freshly isolated PBMCs were used for most assays because CXCR3 expression partially decreased after cryopreservation. Because surface CD5, which is linked to self-reactivity in mice, was comparable between the naive subsets, TCR interaction strength was also inferred from TRB CDR3 physicochemical properties.

The CDR3, cysteine through phenylalanine, is 16 amino acids long. There is no recorded DNA. The germline V gene supplies CDR1 MDHEN and CDR2 SYDVKM. The listed sequencing device is NextSeq 550. The Human TCR Profiling Kit (MiLaboratory) was used to prepare UMI-labeled 5' RACE TRB cDNA libraries. cDNA synthesis used the entire amount of extracted RNA, and PCR amplification then used the entire amount of cDNA produced. The libraries were made side by side, with each library going through the same number of PCR cycles. Processing in the source paper ran as follows. MIGEC and MiXCR extracted about 50,000 +/- 10,000 unique UMI-labeled TRB cDNA molecules per library, requiring at least two reads per UMI. An average of roughly 40,000 +/- 10,000 functional in-frame TRB CDR3 nucleotide clonotypes without stop codons was found per library. After downsampling to 5000 UMI-labeled TRB molecules per sample, diversity metrics, including normalized Shannon-Wiener and Chao1, were computed in VDJtools. VDJtools was used to calculate clonotype-size-weighted physicochemical properties of the central five CDR3 residues, namely interaction energy, strength, volume and Kidera factor 4. After the reads were reprocessed by TCRdb, one entry was made per CDR3 protein sequence, with no DNA. The V and J calls follow TCRdb's processing rather than the paper's. The table for this sample shows approximately 53,000 distinct CDR3 sequences. The ten most abundant clones make up 20% to 25% of the sample.

The TCR was taken from a human donor in good health. Some clones in this sample may be carry-over from other donors' samples. The specimen sequenced was memory CD8+ T cells from blood. The sample's cell subset or site label is to be understood as: conventional CD8+ memory T cells (TMEM), sorted as controls. The rearrangement combines TRBV28 with TRBJ2-5; TCRdb's D call, TRBD2, is unchecked because there is no DNA. The CDR3 reads as follows: CASSLRLAGSQETQYF.